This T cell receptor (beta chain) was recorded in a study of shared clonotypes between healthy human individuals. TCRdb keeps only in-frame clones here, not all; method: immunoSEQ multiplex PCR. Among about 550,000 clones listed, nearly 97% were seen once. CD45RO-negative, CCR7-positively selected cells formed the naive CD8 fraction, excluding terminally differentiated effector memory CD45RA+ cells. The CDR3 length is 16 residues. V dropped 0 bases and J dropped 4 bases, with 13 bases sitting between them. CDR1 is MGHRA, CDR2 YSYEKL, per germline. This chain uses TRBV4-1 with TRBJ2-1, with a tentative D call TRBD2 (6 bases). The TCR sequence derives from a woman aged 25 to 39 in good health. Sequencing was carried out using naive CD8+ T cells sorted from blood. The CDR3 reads CASSQDWEDGYNEQFF. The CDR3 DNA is TGCGCCAGCAGCCAAGATTGGGAGGACGGGTACAATGAGCAGTTCTTC.